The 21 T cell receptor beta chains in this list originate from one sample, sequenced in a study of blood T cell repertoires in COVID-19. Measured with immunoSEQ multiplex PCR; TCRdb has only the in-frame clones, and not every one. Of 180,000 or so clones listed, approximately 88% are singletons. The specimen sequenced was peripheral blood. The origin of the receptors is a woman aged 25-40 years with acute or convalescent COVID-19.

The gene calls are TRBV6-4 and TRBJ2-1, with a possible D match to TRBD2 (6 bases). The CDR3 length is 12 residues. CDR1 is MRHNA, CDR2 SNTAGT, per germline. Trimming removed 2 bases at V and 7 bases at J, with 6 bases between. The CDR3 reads CASSDGGNEQFF. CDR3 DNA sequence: TGTGCCAGCAGTGACGGGGGGAATGAGCAGTTCTTC.

This CDR3 is CASSVLLRAGNEQFF. CDR3 nucleotide sequence: TGTGCCAGCAGCGTATTGCTGCGGGCCGGGAATGAGCAGTTCTTC. V usage is TRBV9 and J usage is TRBJ2-1, with D perhaps matching TRBD2 (5 bases). V was shortened by 1 base and J by 7 bases, with 15 bases between the two germline ends. From germline, CDR1 is SGDLS and CDR2 YYNGEE. The CDR3 extends over 15 amino acids. Complete variable domain (other parts from reference TRBV9 and TRBJ2-1): DSGVTQTPKHLITATGQRVTLRCSPRSGDLSVYWYQQSLDQGLQFLIQYYNGEERAKGNILERFSAQQFPDLHSELNLSSLELGDSALYFCASSVLLRAGNEQFFGPGTRLTVL.

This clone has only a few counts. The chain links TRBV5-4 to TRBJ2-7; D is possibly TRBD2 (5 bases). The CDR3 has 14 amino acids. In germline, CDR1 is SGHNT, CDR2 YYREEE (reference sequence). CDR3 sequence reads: CAAGTTDGSYEQYF. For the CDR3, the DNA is TGTGCGGCGGGCACGACTGATGGTTCCTACGAGCAGTACTTC. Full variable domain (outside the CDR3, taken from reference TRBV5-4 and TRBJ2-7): ETGVTQSPTHLIKTRGQQVTLRCSSQSGHNTVSWYQQALGQGPQFIFQYYREEENGRGNFPPRFSGLQFPNYSSELNVNALELDDSALYLCAAGTTDGSYEQYFGPGTRLTVT.

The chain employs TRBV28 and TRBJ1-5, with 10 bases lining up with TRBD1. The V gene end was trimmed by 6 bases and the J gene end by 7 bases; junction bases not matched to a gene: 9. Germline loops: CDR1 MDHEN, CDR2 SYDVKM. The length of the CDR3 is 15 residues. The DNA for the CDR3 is TGTGCCAGCAGACGACAGGGGGCTTTTGAACAGCCCCAGCATTTT. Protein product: CASRRQGAFEQPQHF. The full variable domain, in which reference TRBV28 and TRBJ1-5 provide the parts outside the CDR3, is DVKVTQSSRYLVKRTGEKVFLECVQDMDHENMFWYRQDPGLGLRLIYFSYDVKMKEKGDIPEGYSVSREKKERFSLILESASTNQTSMYLCASRRQGAFEQPQHFGDGTRLSIL.

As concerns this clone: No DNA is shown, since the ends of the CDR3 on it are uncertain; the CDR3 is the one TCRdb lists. CDR3 residues: CASSTSTSGNQPQHF. The gene calls are TRBV6-5 and TRBJ1-5; the table's D call, TRBD1, has no DNA check behind it. Termini included, the CDR3 measures 15 amino acids. Germline V gene sequence: CDR1 MNHEY, CDR2 SVGAGI.

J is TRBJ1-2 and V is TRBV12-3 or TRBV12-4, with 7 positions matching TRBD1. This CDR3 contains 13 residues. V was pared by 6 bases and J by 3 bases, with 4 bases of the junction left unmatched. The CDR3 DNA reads TGTGCCAGCAGCATGGGACAGTACTATGGCTACACCTTC. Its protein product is CASSMGQYYGYTF.

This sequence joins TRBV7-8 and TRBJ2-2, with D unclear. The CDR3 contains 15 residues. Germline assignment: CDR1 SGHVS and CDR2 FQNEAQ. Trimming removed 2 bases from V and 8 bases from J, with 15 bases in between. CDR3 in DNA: TGTGCCAGCAGCTTAATCAACTCTATGAGGGGGGAGCTGTTTTTT. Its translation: CASSLINSMRGELFF.

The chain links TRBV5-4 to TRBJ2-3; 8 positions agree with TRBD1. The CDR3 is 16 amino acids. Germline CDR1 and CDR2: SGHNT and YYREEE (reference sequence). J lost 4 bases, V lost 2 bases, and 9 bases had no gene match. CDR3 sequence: CASSLPTRTGSDTQYF. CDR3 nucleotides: TGTGCCAGCAGCTTACCCACTCGGACAGGGTCAGATACGCAGTATTTT.

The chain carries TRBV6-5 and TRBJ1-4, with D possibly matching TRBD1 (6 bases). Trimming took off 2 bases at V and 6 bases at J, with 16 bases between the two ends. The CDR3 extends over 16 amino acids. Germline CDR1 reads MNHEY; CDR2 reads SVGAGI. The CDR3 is CASSYDRTAGDEKLFF. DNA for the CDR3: TGTGCCAGCAGTTACGACAGGACAGCGGGGGATGAAAAACTGTTTTTT.

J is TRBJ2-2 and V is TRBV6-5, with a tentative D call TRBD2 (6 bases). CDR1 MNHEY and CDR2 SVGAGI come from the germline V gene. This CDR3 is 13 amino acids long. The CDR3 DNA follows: TGTGCTACGGCCGGGACTCTCTCCGGGGAGCTGTTTTTT. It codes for CATAGTLSGELFF.

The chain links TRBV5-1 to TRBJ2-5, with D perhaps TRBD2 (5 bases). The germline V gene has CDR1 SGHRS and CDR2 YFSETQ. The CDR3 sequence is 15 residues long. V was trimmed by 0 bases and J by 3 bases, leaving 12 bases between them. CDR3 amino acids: CASSLARREEETQYF. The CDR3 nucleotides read TGCGCCAGCAGCTTGGCCCGACGGGAAGAAGAGACCCAGTACTTC.

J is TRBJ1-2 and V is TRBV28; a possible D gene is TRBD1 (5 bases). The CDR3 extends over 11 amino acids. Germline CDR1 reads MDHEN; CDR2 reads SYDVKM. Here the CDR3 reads CVARGGYGYTF. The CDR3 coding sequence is TGTGTCGCGCGGGGGGGCTATGGCTACACCTTC.

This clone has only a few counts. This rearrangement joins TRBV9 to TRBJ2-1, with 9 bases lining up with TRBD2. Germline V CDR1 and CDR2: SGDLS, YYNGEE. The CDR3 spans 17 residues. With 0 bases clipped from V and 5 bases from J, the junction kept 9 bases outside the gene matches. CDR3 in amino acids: CASSVEVSGSGNNEQFF. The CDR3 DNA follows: TGTGCCAGCAGCGTAGAAGTTAGCGGGAGTGGGAACAATGAGCAGTTCTTC.

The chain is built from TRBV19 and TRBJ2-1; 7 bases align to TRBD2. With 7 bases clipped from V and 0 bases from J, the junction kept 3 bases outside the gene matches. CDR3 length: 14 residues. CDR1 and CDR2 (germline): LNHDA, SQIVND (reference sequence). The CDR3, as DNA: TGTGCCAGTAAAGGCGGGAGCTCCTACAATGAGCAGTTCTTC. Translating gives CASKGGSSYNEQFF.

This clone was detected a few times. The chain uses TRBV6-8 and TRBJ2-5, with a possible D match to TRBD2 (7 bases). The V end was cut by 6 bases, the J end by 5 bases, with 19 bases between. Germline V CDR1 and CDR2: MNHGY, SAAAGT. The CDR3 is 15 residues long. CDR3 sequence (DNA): TGTGCCAGCAGGCTAATCCGGGGGGCGGAGGAGACCCAGTACTTC. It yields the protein CASRLIRGAEETQYF.

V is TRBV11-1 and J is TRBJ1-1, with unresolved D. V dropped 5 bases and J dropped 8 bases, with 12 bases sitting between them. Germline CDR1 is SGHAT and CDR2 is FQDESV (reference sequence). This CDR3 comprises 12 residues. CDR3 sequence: CASSLYGGEAFF. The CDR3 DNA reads TGTGCCAGCAGCCTTTATGGCGGGGAAGCTTTCTTT.

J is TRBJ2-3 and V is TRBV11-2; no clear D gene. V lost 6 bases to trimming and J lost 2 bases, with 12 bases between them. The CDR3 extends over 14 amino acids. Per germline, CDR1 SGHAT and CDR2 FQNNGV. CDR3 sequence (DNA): TGTGCCAGCAGACCCTACCTTTACACAGATACGCAGTATTTT. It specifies CASRPYLYTDTQYF.

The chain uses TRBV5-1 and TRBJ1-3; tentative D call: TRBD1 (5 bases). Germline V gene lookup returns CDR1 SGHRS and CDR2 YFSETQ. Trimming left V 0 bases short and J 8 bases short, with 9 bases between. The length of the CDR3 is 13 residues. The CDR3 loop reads CASSLEGDYTIYF. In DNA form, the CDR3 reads TGCGCCAGCAGCTTGGAAGGGGATTACACCATATATTTT.

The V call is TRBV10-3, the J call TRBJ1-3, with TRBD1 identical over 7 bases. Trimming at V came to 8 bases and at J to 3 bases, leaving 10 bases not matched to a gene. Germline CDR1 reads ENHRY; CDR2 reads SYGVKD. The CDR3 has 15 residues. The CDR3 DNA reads TGTGCCATCTGGGGCGACAGGGAAGGTGGAAACACCATATATTTT. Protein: CAIWGDREGGNTIYF.

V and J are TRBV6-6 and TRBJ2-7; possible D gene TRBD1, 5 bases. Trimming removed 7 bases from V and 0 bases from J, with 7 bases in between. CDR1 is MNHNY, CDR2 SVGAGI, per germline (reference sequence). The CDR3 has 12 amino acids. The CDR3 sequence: CASKQDSYEQYF. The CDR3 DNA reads TGTGCCAGCAAACAGGACTCCTACGAGCAGTACTTC.

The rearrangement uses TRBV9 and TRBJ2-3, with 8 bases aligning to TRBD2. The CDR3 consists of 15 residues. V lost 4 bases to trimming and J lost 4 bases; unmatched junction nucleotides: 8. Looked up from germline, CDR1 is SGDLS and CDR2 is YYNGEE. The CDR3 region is CASSPLREGADTQYF. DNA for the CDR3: TGTGCCAGCAGCCCCCTACGGGAGGGGGCAGATACGCAGTATTTT.